This TCR beta chain came from a study of human T cells and chemical hapten exposure. The library tagged each cDNA molecule with unique molecular identifiers. Authors' methods: Samples contained a median of about 96,000 TCRs, with a range of roughly 23,224 to 700,000. TCRdb passed the RACE reads through MiXCR, listing each CDR3 protein once. TCRdb assigned the V and J calls; the authors' analysis was not used. Of about 70,000 distinct CDR3 sequences in the sample, about 5.7% are singletons; the top ten hold around 3.6%. Time point indicated: healthy volunteer bleed at 6 weeks. Whole blood that had not been fractionated was the source of extracted total RNA. The CDR3 is 14 residues long. Germline-derived CDR1 and CDR2 are LGHNA and YNFKEQ. As concerns this clonotype: Germline and junction disagree at one end, which may indicate a read error.

The sequencing sample was made of whole blood. The sequence came from a female donor in good health. Some clones in this sample may be carry-over from other donors' samples. This chain connects TRBV4-2 to TRBJ1-1; no clear D gene. The CDR3 coding sequence is TGTGCCAGCGCTGACTCGGGGAGATGGACTGAAGCTTCCTTT. Protein: CASADSGRWTEASF.